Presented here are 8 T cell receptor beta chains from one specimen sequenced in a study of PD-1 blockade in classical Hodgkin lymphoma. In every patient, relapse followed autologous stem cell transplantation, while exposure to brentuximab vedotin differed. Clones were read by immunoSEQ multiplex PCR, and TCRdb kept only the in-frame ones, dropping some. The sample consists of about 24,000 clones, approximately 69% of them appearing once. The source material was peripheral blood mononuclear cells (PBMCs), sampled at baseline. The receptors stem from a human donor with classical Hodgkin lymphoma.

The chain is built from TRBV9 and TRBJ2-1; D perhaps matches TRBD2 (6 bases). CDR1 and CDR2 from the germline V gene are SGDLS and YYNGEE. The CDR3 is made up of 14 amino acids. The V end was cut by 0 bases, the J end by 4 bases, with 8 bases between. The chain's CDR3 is CASSVAGAYNEQFF. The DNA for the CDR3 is TGTGCCAGCAGCGTAGCGGGAGCTTACAATGAGCAGTTCTTC.

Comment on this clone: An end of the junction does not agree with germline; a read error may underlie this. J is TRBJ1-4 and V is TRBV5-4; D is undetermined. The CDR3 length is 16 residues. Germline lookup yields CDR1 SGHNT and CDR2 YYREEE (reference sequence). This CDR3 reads CASSVRDNDEVGKLFF. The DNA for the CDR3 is TGTGCCAGCAGTGTCCGGGATAATGATGAGGTTGGAAAACTCTTTTTT.

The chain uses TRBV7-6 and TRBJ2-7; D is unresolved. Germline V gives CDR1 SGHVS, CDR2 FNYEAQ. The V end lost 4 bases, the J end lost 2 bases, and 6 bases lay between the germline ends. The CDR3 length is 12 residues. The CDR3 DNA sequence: TGTGCCAGCAGCTCCGTGGCCTACGAGCAGTACTTC. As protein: CASSSVAYEQYF.

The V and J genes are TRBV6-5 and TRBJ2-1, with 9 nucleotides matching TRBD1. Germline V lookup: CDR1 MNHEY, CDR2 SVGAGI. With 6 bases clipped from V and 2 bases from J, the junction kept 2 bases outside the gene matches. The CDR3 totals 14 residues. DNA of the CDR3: TGTGCCAGCAGGACAGGGGGGGCCTACAATGAGCAGTTCTTC. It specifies CASRTGGAYNEQFF.

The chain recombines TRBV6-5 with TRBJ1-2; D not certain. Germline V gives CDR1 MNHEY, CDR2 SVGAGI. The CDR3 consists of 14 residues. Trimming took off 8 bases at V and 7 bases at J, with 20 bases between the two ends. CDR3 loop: CASGNGPLAGGYTF. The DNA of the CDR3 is TGTGCCAGCGGGAATGGACCTCTTGCTGGTGGCTACACCTTC.

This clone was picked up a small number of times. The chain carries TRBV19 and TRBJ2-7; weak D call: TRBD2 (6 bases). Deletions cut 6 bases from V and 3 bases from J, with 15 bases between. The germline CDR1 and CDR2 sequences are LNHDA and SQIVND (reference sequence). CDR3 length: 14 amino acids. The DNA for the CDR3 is TGTGCCAGTAGCCCCACTAGCCTCATCTACGAGCAGTACTTC. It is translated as CASSPTSLIYEQYF.

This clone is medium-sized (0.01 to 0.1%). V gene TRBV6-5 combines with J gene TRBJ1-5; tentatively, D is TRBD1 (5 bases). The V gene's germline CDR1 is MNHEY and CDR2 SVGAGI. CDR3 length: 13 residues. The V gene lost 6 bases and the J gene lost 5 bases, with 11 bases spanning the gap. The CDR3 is CASSPGTYQPQHF. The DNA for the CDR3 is TGTGCCAGCAGCCCCGGGACTTATCAGCCCCAGCATTTT.

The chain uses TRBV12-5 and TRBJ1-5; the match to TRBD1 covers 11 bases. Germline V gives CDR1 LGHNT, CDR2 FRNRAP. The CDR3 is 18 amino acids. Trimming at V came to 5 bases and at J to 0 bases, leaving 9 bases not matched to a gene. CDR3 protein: CASGPPGQGVDSNQPQHF. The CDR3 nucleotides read TGTGCTAGTGGTCCCCCGGGACAGGGGGTCGATAGCAATCAGCCCCAGCATTTT.